This T cell receptor (beta chain) is from a study of T cells in localized non-small cell lung cancer. The data were produced by immunoSEQ multiplex PCR, yet TCRdb's version contains in-frame clones alone and is incomplete. In the table there are approximately 33,000 clones, roughly nine tenths of which are singletons. Whole-study findings and limits: Heterogeneity is still possible, as just one tumor region was sequenced. A median around 57 of the top 100 tumor clones appeared in adjacent lung. There was higher T cell clonality in uninvolved adjacent lung than in tumor, and it was highest there.

Turning to this clone: What it binds is not known.

Germline V gene sequence: CDR1 SGHTA, CDR2 FQGTGA. The CDR3 spans 16 residues. Unmatched junction bases numbered 4, after V lost 4 bases and J lost 0 bases. The specimen comprised peripheral blood, sampled before any cancer treatment. The rearrangement uses TRBV7-3 and TRBJ2-2; 8 positions agree with TRBD2. The origin of this receptor is a woman aged 35-70 years with stage I lung adenocarcinoma. The CDR3 sequence: CASSSSGGTNTGELFF. The CDR3 coding sequence is TGTGCCAGCAGCTCCTCGGGGGGGACGAACACCGGGGAGCTGTTTTTT. The full variable domain, completed using reference TRBV7-3 and TRBJ2-2, is GAGVSQTPSNKVTEKGKYVELRCDPISGHTALYWYRQSLGQGPEFLIYFQGTGAADDSGLPNDRFFAVRPEGSVSTLKIQRTERGDSAVYLCASSSSGGTNTGELFFGEGSRLTVL.